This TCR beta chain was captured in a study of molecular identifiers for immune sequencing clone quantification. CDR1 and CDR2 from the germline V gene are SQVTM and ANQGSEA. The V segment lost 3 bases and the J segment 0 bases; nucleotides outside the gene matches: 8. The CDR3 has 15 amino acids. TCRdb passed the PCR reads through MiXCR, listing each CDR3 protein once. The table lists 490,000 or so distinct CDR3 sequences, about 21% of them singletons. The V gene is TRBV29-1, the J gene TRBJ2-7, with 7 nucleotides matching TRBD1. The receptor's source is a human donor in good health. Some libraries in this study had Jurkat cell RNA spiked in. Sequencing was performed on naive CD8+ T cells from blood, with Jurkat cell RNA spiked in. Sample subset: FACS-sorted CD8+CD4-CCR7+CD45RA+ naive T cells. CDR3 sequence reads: CSVDGDRAHSYEQYF. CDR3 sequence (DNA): TGCAGCGTTGATGGTGACAGGGCACACTCCTACGAGCAGTACTTC.